This T cell receptor beta chain originates from a study of T cell changes during pregnancy in multiple sclerosis. V lost 2 bases and J lost 6; bases outside the gene matches: 10. CDR3 length: 15 amino acids. Germline V gene data show CDR1 as GTSNPN and CDR2 as SVGIG (reference sequence). Sequenced by immunoSEQ multiplex PCR; TCRdb stores in-frame clones only, minus some. The sample lists approximately 70,000 clones, approximately 90% occurring once. The chain uses TRBV30 and TRBJ1-5; TRBD1 aligns across 7 bases. The origin of this receptor is a female donor with multiple sclerosis, enrolled in a pregnancy study. This specimen was CD4+ T cells from peripheral blood mononuclear cells, taken before pregnancy. The CDR3 loop is CAWSYQGVGGQPQHF. For the CDR3, the DNA is TGTGCCTGGAGTTACCAGGGGGTGGGAGGTCAGCCCCAGCATTTT.